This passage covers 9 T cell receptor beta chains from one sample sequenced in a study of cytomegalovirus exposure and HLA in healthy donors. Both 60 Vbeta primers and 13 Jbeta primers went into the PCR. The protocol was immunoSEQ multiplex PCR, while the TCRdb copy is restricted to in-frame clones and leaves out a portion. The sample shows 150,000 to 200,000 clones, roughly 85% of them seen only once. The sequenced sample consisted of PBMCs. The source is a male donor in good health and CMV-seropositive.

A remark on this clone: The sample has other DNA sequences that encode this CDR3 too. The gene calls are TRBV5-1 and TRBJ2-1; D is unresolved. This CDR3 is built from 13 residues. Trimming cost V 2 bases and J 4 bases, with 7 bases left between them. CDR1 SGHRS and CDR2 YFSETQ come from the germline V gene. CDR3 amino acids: CASSLSGYNEQFF. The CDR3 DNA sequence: TGCGCCAGCAGCTTATCGGGTTACAATGAGCAGTTCTTC.

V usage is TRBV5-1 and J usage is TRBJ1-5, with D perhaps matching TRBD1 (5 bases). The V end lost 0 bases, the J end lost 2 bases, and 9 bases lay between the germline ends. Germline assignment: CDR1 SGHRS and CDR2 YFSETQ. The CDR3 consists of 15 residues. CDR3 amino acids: CASSLGGAGNQPQHF. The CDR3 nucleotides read TGCGCCAGCAGCTTGGGGGGCGCGGGCAATCAGCCCCAGCATTTT.

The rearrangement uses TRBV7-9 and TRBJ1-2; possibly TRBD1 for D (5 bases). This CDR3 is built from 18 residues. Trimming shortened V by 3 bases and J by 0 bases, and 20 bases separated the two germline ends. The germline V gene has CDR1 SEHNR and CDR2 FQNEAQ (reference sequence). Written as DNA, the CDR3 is TGTGCCAGCAGCTTTGGGAGGGGCAGGGTCGTCTCTAACTATGGCTACACCTTC. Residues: CASSFGRGRVVSNYGYTF. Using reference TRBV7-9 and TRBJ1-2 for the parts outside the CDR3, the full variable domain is DTGVSQNPRHKITKRGQNVTFRCDPISEHNRLYWYRQTLGQGPEFLTYFQNEAQLEKSRLLSDRFSAERPKGSFSTLEIQRTEQGDSAMYLCASSFGRGRVVSNYGYTFGSGTRLTVV.

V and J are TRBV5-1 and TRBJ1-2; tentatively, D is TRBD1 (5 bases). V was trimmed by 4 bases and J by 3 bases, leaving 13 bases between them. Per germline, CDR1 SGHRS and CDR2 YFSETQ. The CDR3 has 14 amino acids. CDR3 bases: TGCGCCAGCAGCCCCTCCGGCAGGGACTATGGCTACACCTTC. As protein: CASSPSGRDYGYTF.

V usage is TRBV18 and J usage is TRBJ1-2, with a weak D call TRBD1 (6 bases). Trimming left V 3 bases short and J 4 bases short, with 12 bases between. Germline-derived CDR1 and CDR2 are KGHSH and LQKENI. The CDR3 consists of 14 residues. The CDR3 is CASSPPGEGYGYTF. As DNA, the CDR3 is TGTGCCAGCTCACCGCCAGGGGAGGGCTATGGCTACACCTTC.

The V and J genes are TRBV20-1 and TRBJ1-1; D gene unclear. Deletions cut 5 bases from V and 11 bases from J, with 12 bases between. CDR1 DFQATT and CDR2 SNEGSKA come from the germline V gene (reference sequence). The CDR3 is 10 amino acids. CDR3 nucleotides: TGCAGTGCTGCGGACCGAGGGGCTTTCTTT. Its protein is CSAADRGAFF.

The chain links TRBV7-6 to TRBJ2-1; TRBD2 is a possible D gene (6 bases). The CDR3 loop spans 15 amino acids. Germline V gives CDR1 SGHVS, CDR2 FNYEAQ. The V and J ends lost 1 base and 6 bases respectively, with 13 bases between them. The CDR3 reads CASSLGSGPSNEQFF. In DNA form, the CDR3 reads TGTGCCAGCAGCTTAGGCAGCGGGCCCAGCAATGAGCAGTTCTTC.

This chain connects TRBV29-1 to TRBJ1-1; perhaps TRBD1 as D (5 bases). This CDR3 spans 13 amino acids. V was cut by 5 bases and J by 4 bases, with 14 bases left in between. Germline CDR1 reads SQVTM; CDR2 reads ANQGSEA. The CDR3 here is CSVKQVLGTEAFF. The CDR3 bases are TGCAGCGTTAAACAGGTTCTGGGCACTGAAGCTTTCTTT.

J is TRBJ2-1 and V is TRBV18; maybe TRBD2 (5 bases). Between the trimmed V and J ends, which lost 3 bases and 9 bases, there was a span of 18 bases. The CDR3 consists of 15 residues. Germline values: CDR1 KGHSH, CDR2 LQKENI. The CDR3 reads CASSPSLGSSGEQFF. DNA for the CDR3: TGTGCCAGCTCACCGTCACTAGGGTCCAGTGGTGAGCAGTTCTTC.